This T cell receptor beta chain is drawn from a study of PD-1 blockade in classical Hodgkin lymphoma (dated by TCRdb to the early 2020s). General notes on the study: Nivolumab dosing was 3 mg/kg intravenously every 2 weeks, continuing until either disease progression or unacceptable toxicity. The study used TCR beta sequencing and CyTOF to define a peripheral blood immune signature of response to PD-1 blockade in classical Hodgkin lymphoma. Beyond this particular receptor, the publication reports: CD4+ but not CD8+ TCR diversity rose significantly by C4D1 (p=0.0027 vs p=0.16), most apparent in complete responders (p=0.02). Diversity was lower in patients who began nivolumab less than 1 year after ASCT, so these patients were left out of later analyses to avoid confounding by immune reconstitution. Baseline TCR diversity was reported as lower in newly diagnosed patients than in healthy donors, and lower still in relapsed/refractory patients. The study covered only a single clinical trial cohort, and the causes of the repertoire differences, possibly disease activity or prior therapy, were still not defined. Among trial patients, those achieving complete response had baseline diversity similar to that of newly diagnosed patients, while diversity was significantly lower in partial responders and progressors.

A word on this clone: Its recognized antigen is unknown. No base qualities exist here, and no much larger clone lies one base off it.

Genomic DNA was isolated using the Qiagen DNeasy kit from unsorted PBMCs as well as from negatively selected CD4+ and CD8+ fractions. Amplification of TCR beta CDR3 regions was done by immunoSEQ multiplex PCR with primers that anneal to V and J segments. A synthetic immune receptor repertoire was used to minimize amplification bias, and any residual bias was removed computationally once sequencing was done. Per the authors' processing: Repertoire diversity was quantified as the Shannon entropy index using custom Python scripts. Unsorted, CD4+ and CD8+ repertoires were analyzed separately, except for combined analyses in which CD4+ and CD8+ sequences were merged in silico. A clone counted as expanded when the clone's frequency after treatment rose at least 2-fold relative to C1D1, and clones undetected at baseline were given a pseudocount of 0.5. Clones with 0 or 1 copy at C1D1 were defined as singleton clones, while clones with 2 or more copies were defined as non-singleton clones. Clones expanded in unsorted samples were labelled as CD4+, CD8+ or unknown by matching protein sequences in sorted samples from the same patient. Wilcoxon tests on paired samples were used to test changes in diversity from C1D1 to C4D1. TCRdb re-hosts the immuneACCESS table, in-frame sequences only. Its copies lack some clones; in the studies checked, an unresolved V gene accounts for under half of them, and the cause for the rest is not known. That table supplies the V and J calls and clone size; D and trimming were determined from the DNA. The sample table holds around 13,000 clones, of which more than 75% were seen once. Less than 5% of the sample goes to the ten largest clones.

The sample's time point, from its label and the paper: cycle 1 day 1 (C1D1), immediately before nivolumab initiation. All trial patients had relapsed after autologous stem cell transplantation, with cohorts A, B and C differing in prior brentuximab vedotin exposure. A total of fewer than 70 patients with relapsed/refractory classical Hodgkin lymphoma made up the trial cohort, and each patient's best overall response was complete response, partial response or progressive disease. In the multi-cohort phase II CheckMate 205 trial, trial patients received single-agent nivolumab. An independent review committee assessed best overall response using the 2007 International Working Group response criteria. Trial PBMCs were obtained immediately prior to nivolumab initiation (C1D1) and on therapy at cycle 2 day 1 and cycle 4 day 1. After peripheral blood was drawn into 8 mL Vacutainer Cell Preparation Tubes, PBMCs were isolated by centrifugation and then cryopreserved.

The germline V gene encodes CDR1 SGHDN and CDR2 FVKESK. Relative to germline, V is 1 base shorter and J is 6 bases shorter, with 9 bases between their ends. CDR3 length: 14 amino acids, cysteine to phenylalanine. The kept DNA is CDR3 alone, 42 bases in frame from the first base. Sample: peripheral blood mononuclear cells (PBMCs), taken at baseline. The receptor chain draws on TRBV14 and TRBJ2-2, with a tentative D gene TRBD2 over 5 matching bases. The clonotype comes from a human donor with classical Hodgkin lymphoma. In nucleotides, the sequence is TGTGCCAGCAGCCAAGTACTAGTAGCCGGGGAGCTGTTTTTT. The resulting protein is CASSQVLVAGELFF.